A single sample is the source of the 18 T cell receptor beta chains below, sequenced in a study of shared clonotypes between healthy human individuals. Sequenced by immunoSEQ multiplex PCR; TCRdb stores in-frame clones only, minus some. The repertoire holds around 700,000 clones, with more than 70% as singletons. Sequencing was performed on memory CD4+ T cells sorted from blood. Subset indicated: CD45RA-negative fraction. The receptors originated from a young woman in good health.

The gene calls are TRBV5-6 and TRBJ2-7; D gene ambiguous. Germline V CDR1 and CDR2: SGHDT, YYEEEE. The length of the CDR3 is 13 residues. V was trimmed by 0 bases and J by 5 bases, leaving 9 bases between them. The CDR3 protein is CASSLVGFHEQYF. In DNA form, the CDR3 reads TGTGCCAGCAGCTTGGTAGGGTTCCACGAGCAGTACTTC.

This chain joins TRBV5-1 and TRBJ2-5; D uncertain. The DNA end favors TRBJ2-7, so the J call may be wrong. The CDR3 loop spans 11 amino acids. Germline V lookup: CDR1 SGHRS, CDR2 YFSETQ. Here the CDR3 reads CASRDNYEQYF. CDR3 in DNA: TGCGCCAGCAGGGATAACTACGAGCAGTACTTC.

The V and J genes are TRBV18 and TRBJ2-1; D possibly uses TRBD1 or TRBD2 (7 bases each). This CDR3 spans 15 amino acids. Trimming took 0 bases from V and 6 from J, leaving 12 bases between them. Germline lookup yields CDR1 KGHSH and CDR2 LQKENI. The CDR3 protein is CASSPPAGGGNEQFF. The CDR3 DNA sequence: TGTGCCAGCTCACCACCGGCAGGGGGGGGCAATGAGCAGTTCTTC.

This clone was seen once. The rearrangement joins TRBV2 to TRBJ2-2, with D unresolved. The CDR3 sequence is 15 residues long. Germline V gene lookup returns CDR1 SNHLY and CDR2 FYNNEI. With 1 base removed from V and 2 bases from J, the gap between germline ends came to 8 bases. DNA of the CDR3: TGTGCCAGCAGTGAAGACCCCGGCAACACCGGGGAGCTGTTTTTT. It codes for CASSEDPGNTGELFF.

The rearrangement links TRBV7-7 to TRBJ1-1; a possible D gene is TRBD1 (6 bases). This CDR3 has 13 residues. Germline loops: CDR1 SSHAT, CDR2 FNYEAQ (reference sequence). The V and J ends lost 5 bases and 5 bases respectively, with 12 bases between them. The DNA of the CDR3 is TGTGCCAGCAGCCCAGGGGCAGGAACTGAAGCTTTCTTT. Protein: CASSPGAGTEAFF.

J is TRBJ1-1 and V is TRBV5-1; D is uncertain. Germline CDR1 SGHRS, CDR2 YFSETQ. V shed 1 base and J shed 2 bases, with 9 bases lying between them. This CDR3 region has 14 residues. The CDR3 loop reads CASSLRAANTEAFF. The CDR3 DNA reads TGCGCCAGCAGCTTGAGAGCCGCCAACACTGAAGCTTTCTTT.

The genes are TRBV9 and TRBJ1-1; 7 bases match TRBD1. V lost 5 bases and J lost 1; bases outside the gene matches: 5. Germline V CDR1 and CDR2: SGDLS, YYNGEE. The CDR3 length is 14 residues. The CDR3 here is CASSRGGSNTEAFF. The CDR3 region has the DNA TGTGCCAGCAGTCGAGGGGGCTCGAACACTGAAGCTTTCTTT. The full variable domain, with the rest looked up from reference TRBV9 and TRBJ1-1, is DSGVTQTPKHLITATGQRVTLRCSPRSGDLSVYWYQQSLDQGLQFLIQYYNGEERAKGNILERFSAQQFPDLHSELNLSSLELGDSALYFCASSRGGSNTEAFFGQGTRLTVV.

The rearrangement uses TRBV20-1 and TRBJ2-5; D is undetermined. The J call may be in error: the DNA end matches TRBJ2-7 better. Per the germline V gene, CDR1 is DFQATT and CDR2 is SNEGSKA (reference sequence). This CDR3 comprises 11 residues. CDR3 bases: TGCAGTGCGGACGTAGCCTACGAGCAGTACTTC. It translates to CSADVAYEQYF.

The rearrangement uses TRBV28 and TRBJ1-2; perhaps TRBD1 as D (5 bases). In germline, CDR1 is MDHEN, CDR2 SYDVKM. CDR3 size: 13 residues. V lost 7 bases, J lost 4 bases, and 13 bases lay in between. The CDR3 reads CASTLRDPYGYTF. The CDR3 region has the DNA TGTGCCAGCACCCTCAGGGATCCCTATGGCTACACCTTC.

V and J are TRBV6-6 and TRBJ2-1; 9 positions match TRBD1. Trimming took 8 bases from V and 4 from J; bases not matched to a gene: 6. The length of the CDR3 is 14 residues. CDR1 MNHNY and CDR2 SVGAGI come from the germline V gene (reference sequence). CDR3 loop: CASGGTGTYNEQFF. Written as DNA, the CDR3 is TGTGCCAGCGGGGGGACAGGGACTTACAATGAGCAGTTCTTC.

This clone occurred once. V is TRBV11-3 and J is TRBJ2-7; 7 positions match TRBD2. Germline assignment: CDR1 SGHNT and CDR2 YENEEA. This CDR3 spans 15 amino acids. After removal of 1 base from V and 7 bases from J, the junction contained 10 bases not matched to a gene. Here the CDR3 reads CASSLGAGVGLEQYF. The CDR3, as DNA: TGTGCCAGCAGCTTAGGGGCGGGAGTGGGCCTTGAGCAGTACTTC.

This chain uses TRBV6-5 with TRBJ2-6; D gene ambiguous. CDR1 and CDR2 (germline): MNHEY, SVGAGI. Trimming took off 0 bases at V and 2 bases at J, with 8 bases between the two ends. The CDR3 has 16 amino acids. The CDR3 is CASSYSSGTGANVLTF. The CDR3 coding sequence is TGTGCCAGCAGTTACTCATCGGGCACTGGGGCCAACGTCCTGACTTTC.

This clone was found a few times. A much larger clone differs from this one at a single base, so this may be a read error. Other DNA sequences from this sample encode an identical CDR3 as well. The chain joins TRBV5-1 to TRBJ2-1; D remains unclear. V was shortened by 0 bases and J by 0 bases, with 4 bases between the two germline ends. This CDR3 has 14 amino acids. From germline, CDR1 is SGHRS and CDR2 YFSETQ. The CDR3 reads CASSLDFSYNEQFF. The CDR3 nucleotides are TGCGCCAGCAGCTTGGATTTCTCCTACAATGAGCAGTTCTTC.

V is TRBV9 and J is TRBJ1-3; no clear D gene. V lost 5 bases and J lost 2, with 14 bases in between. Germline assignment: CDR1 SGDLS and CDR2 YYNGEE. This CDR3 has 15 amino acids. The CDR3 DNA sequence: TGTGCCAGCAGGCCGTCTATTGGCCCTGGAAACACCATATATTTT. Translated: CASRPSIGPGNTIYF.

This clone appeared a few times. The chain uses TRBV5-8 and TRBJ1-5; 8 positions match TRBD1. CDR1 and CDR2 from the germline V gene are SGHTS and YDEGEE. Trimming removed 2 bases from V and 2 bases from J; junction bases left unmatched: 9. This CDR3 spans 17 amino acids. The CDR3 DNA reads TGTGCCAGCAGCTTCGGTCCAGGGGGCTTCGGCAATCAGCCCCAGCATTTT. Protein: CASSFGPGGFGNQPQHF. The whole variable domain, filled in from reference TRBV5-8 and TRBJ1-5, reads EAGVTQSPTHLIKTRGQQATLRCSPISGHTSVYWYQQALGLGLQFLLWYDEGEERNRGNFPPRFSGRQFPNYSSELNVNALELEDSALYLCASSFGPGGFGNQPQHFGDGTRLSIL.

This clone was observed a handful of times. V usage is TRBV11-2 and J usage is TRBJ1-6, with TRBD1 as a possible D gene (5 bases). CDR1 SGHAT and CDR2 FQNNGV come from the germline V gene. The V end lost 8 bases, the J end lost 5 bases, and 10 bases lay between the germline ends. This CDR3 is 13 amino acids long. The CDR3, as DNA: TGTGCCAGCGGCGAGACAGATAATTCACCCCTCCACTTT. It is translated as CASGETDNSPLHF.

The genes are TRBV6-1 and TRBJ1-2, with D possibly matching TRBD1 (6 bases). Germline lookup yields CDR1 MNHNS and CDR2 SASEGT. The CDR3 length is 17 residues. V lost 3 bases and J 4 bases, leaving 21 bases between the germline ends. The CDR3 loop reads CASSDDQTGRLGYGYTF. For the CDR3, the DNA is TGTGCCAGCAGTGACGACCAGACAGGCCGACTCGGCTATGGCTACACCTTC.

Remarks on this clone: Just one base apart from a much larger clone, this may be a read error. Because the CDR3 is missing its conserved closing phenylalanine or tryptophan, this is likely a read error. The genes are TRBV7-9 and TRBJ1-1; unclear D gene. The germline gives CDR1 SEHNR, CDR2 FQNEAQ (reference sequence). The length of the CDR3 is 14 residues. In DNA form, the CDR3 reads TGTGCCAGCACCTTAGAGCAGACGAACACTGAAGCTTTCCTT. Translated, it gives CASTLEQTNTEAFL.